This TCR beta chain was captured by sequencing in a study of T-cell memory formation after mild COVID-19 (dated by TCRdb to the early 2020s). Regarding the study in general: Most TCR sequence clusters were specific to one of the two donors. In two donors, T-cell clones that expanded and contracted after mild COVID-19 were followed by sequencing TCRalpha and TCRbeta repertoires longitudinally. The cohort was made up of two young adult volunteers, one female and one male, who were previously healthy.

The instrument was an Illumina NovaSeq 6000. Using 5'RACE with constant-segment primers, TCRalpha and TCRbeta cDNA libraries were constructed, with sample barcodes and unique molecular identifiers added in the process. Trizol reagent was used to extract RNA from every sample. Library amplification was performed in two PCR steps, and a second sample barcode and Illumina TruSeq adapters were introduced in the second step. Sequencing of libraries was performed on an Illumina NovaSeq with 2 x 150 bp paired-end reads. For the original study's pipeline: Demultiplexing of reads and collapsing into UMI-guided consensus sequences were performed with migec v1.2.7. With mixcr v2.1.11, UMI consensuses were aligned to TRA and TRB V and J templates and assembled into clonotypes. A clonotype was counted as expanded or contracted only when both edgeR and NoisET called the clonotype significant, with the noise models trained on biological replicates. For edgeR calls, a false discovery rate-adjusted p below 0.01 and a log2 fold-change threshold of 1 were applied. As an exploratory analysis of dynamics, max-normalized trajectories of the 1000 most abundant clonotypes were examined with PCA combined with hierarchical clustering. Separately sequenced CD4+ and CD8+ repertoires were used to assign a CD4 or CD8 phenotype to each responding clone. TCRdb took the public reads, trimmed them with fastp at Q25, ran MiXCR for clone calling and kept in-frame beta chains. For every CDR3 protein sequence, its rows merge into one entry that carries the most common genes and DNA. The V and J calls here are based on TCRdb, not the publication. The sample table contains 360,000 or so distinct CDR3 sequences; only one count was recorded for around 27% of them. The ten largest account for about 13% of the sample.

A few counts support this clonotype. This clone's antigen is unknown. Base qualities are not provided; no much larger clone lies one nucleotide away. Ficoll-Paque density gradient centrifugation was used to isolate PBMCs. General findings and caveats noted by the study authors: The study included only a couple of mild cases, and larger cohorts that include severe cases with pre-infection samples were judged to be necessary. Contracting CD4+ clones were located mainly in the CM and EM memory subsets, whereas CD8+ clones were found to be enriched in EMRA. Whether the second-wave clones peaking on day 37 were SARS-CoV-2 specific was not confirmed. Some responding clones were detected in pre-infection memory, which suggested that pre-existing cross-reactive memory T cells had joined the SARS-CoV-2 response. Balanced CD4/CD8 phenotypes were observed for clones contracting from day 15 to 85, whereas a bias towards CD4+ was observed for a second wave of clones expanding from day 15 to 37.

The V end loses 3 bases and the J end loses 0 bases, and a stretch of 11 bases separates them. The germline V gene gives CDR1 as SGHNT and CDR2 as YENEEA. Inclusive of the bounding cysteine and phenylalanine, the CDR3 is 15 residues long. Only the CDR3 DNA stays, 45 bases, in frame from base 1. The chain links TRBV11-3 with TRBJ2-5, and possibly TRBD1, on 6 matching bases. The receptor comes from an adult woman who had mild COVID-19 (a few samples of this study predate the infection). The sample titles of this study are shuffled in the database, so cell type and time point are left out; the donor was told from shared clones. Specimen: PBMCs or a T cell subset sorted from them (not recorded which). In nucleotides, the sequence is TGTGCCAGCAGCTTTTCAGGGGTCCACCAAGAGACCCAGTACTTC. Its product reads: CASSFSGVHQETQYF.